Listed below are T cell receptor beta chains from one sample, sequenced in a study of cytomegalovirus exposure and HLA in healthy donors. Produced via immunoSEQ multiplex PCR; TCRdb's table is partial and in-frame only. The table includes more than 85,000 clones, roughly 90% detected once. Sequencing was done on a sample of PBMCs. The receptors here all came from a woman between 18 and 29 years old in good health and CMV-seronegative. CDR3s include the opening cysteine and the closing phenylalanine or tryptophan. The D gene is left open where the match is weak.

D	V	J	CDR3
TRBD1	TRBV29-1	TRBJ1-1	CSVEDFGQGPNTEAFF
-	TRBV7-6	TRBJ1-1	CASSIQGGATEAFF
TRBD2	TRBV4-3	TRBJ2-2	CASSLTGLAGANTGELFF
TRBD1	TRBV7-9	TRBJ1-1	CASSLGTGFDTEAFF
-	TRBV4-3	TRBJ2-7	CASSQDPTGYEQYF
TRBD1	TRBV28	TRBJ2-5	CAITRAGGFEETQYF
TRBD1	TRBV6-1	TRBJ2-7	CASSDPDRGVYEQYF
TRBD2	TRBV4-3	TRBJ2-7	CASAPGLAGYYEQYF
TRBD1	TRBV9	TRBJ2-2	CASSSQGAGELFF
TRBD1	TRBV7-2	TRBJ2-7	CASSVRQGVYEQYF
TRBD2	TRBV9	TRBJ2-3	CASSASGAPLRYF
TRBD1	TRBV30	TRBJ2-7	CAWSEVRGLRSYEQYF
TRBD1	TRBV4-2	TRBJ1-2	CASSQNVDRAHGYTF
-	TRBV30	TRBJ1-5	CAWSVSGAEPQHF
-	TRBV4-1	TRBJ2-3	CASSPLAGATGTQYF
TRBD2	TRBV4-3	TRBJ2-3	CASSPSSGRAKDTQYF
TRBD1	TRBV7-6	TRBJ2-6	CASSEGAGANVLTF
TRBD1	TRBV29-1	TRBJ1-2	CSVEDAGQGNYGYTF
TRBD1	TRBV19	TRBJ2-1	CASSQGAGGNEQFF
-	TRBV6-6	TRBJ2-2	CASRRNTGRGELFF
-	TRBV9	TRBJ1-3	CASSVSLAGNTIYF
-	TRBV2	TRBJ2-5	CASSVAASWETQYF
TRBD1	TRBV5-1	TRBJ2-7	CASSSRPGQDYEQYF
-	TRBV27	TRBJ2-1	CATHPQVSYNEQFF
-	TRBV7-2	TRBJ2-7	CASSFFVSYEQYF
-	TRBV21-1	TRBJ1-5	CASRRSQGDSNQPQHF
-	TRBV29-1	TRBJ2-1	CSVPITRRANEQFF
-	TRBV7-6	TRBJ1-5	CASSLGGDQPQHF
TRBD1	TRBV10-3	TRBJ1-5	CAISESRDRDSQPQHF
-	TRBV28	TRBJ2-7	CASSPIWTAEQYF
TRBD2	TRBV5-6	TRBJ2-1	CASSLPGLAGENEQFF
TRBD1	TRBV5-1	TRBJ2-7	CASSLKGGDIYEQYF
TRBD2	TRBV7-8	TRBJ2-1	CASSTTSGRAINEQFF
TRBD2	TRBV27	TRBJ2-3	CASSFGGAFTDTQYF
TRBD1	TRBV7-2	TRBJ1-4	CASSLAGQGRADEKLFF
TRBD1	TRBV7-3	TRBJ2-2	CASSPGDRDTGELFF
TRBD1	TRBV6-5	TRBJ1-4	CASSFDRVTNEKLFF
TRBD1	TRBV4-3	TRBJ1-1	CASSQDGAGGTNTEAFF
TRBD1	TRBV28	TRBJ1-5	CASSSGQGAQPQHF
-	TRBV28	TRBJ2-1	CAADPSNPSSSYNEQFF
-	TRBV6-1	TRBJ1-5	CASSESQGTPSQPQHF
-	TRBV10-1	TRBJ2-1	CASSGQATYNEQFF
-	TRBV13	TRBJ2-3	CASSLGQGLDTQYF
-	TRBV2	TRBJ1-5	CASRTGNQPQHF
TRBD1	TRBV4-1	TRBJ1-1	CASSPSRGGQGIAEAFF
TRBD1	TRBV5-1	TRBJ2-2	CASSFGDRDTGELFF
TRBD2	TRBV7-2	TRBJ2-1	CASRLAGGSDEQFF
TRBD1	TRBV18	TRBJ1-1	CASSSGTALGNTEAFF
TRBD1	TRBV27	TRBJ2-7	CASKTTGAYEQYF
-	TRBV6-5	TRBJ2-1	CASSYSRVSNEQFF
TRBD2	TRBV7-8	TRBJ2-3	CASSLQTSGSPDTQYF
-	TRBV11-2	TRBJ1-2	CASSVLTDYGYTF
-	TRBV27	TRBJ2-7	CASSSGVHEQYF